This T cell receptor (beta chain) originates from a study of blood T cell repertoires in COVID-19. Background on the study: Sites across the United States, Italy and Spain contributed samples from acute and convalescent COVID-19. T cells, B-cell-depleted T cells, or PBMCs provided the cDNA or gDNA that served as material.

As originally analysed: Amplification of reference gene primers was used by the study to estimate nucleated cell counts. TCRdb's copy holds only in-frame clones and misses some; the assay was immunoSEQ multiplex PCR. That table is the source of V, J and clone size, and D and trimming were worked out from the DNA. The repertoire has around 370,000 clones, 88% of them found once; the top ten carry about 6.7%. The CDR3 length is 14 residues. Germline-derived CDR1 and CDR2 are SGHRS and YFSETQ. The V and J ends lost 4 bases and 5 bases, in that order; junction bases with no gene match: 7. Seattle-derived patients entered the study during active infection and were followed longitudinally. Note on this clone: The same CDR3 is also encoded by other DNA sequences in this sample.

The chain combines TRBV5-1 with TRBJ1-2; 8 bases are shared with TRBD1. The specimen was peripheral blood. This TCR came from a woman between 70 and 85 years old with COVID-19, enrolled during active disease. This chain's CDR3 is CASSPGTGGYGYTF. For the CDR3, the DNA is TGCGCCAGCAGCCCCGGGACAGGAGGATATGGCTACACCTTC.